Given below is one TCR beta chain in context. The antigen this receptor binds is unknown. The junction does not match germline at one end; this may be a read error. The CDR3 runs 15 residues from the cysteine to the phenylalanine. The entry retains the CDR3 DNA only, 45 bases that are in frame from base 1. CDR1 SGDLS and CDR2 YYNGEE were looked up in the germline V gene. These data originate in a study of blood T cell repertoires in COVID-19 (dated by TCRdb to about 2020). Context from the whole study: Collaborator samples came from the United States, Italy and Spain and covered acute and convalescent phases of COVID-19. The material from the prospective study consisted of cDNA or gDNA derived from T cells, B-cell-depleted T cells, or PBMCs. Deeply sampled blood TCRbeta repertoires from subjects exposed to, actively infected with, or recovered from COVID-19 were included in the dataset. The repertoires were released in a freely available public database intended as a resource for research on the immune response to SARS-CoV-2. Samples were obtained from the ongoing ImmuneRACE study (first 160 participants) and from 1,254 subjects provided by 6 global collaborators. The sample metadata nearly always contained a de-identified subject ID, COVID-19 status, age in years and sex. HLA class I and class II types, where available, came from metadata supplied by the sample provider rather than from assay-based typing. Results the study describes overall, beyond this receptor: The quantity of clinical and demographic metadata differed by source and by participant and was supplied without curation.

Collaborating institutions collected whole blood in K2EDTA tubes following their own protocols. Collaborator samples were shipped for TCRbeta analysis as frozen whole blood, isolated PBMCs, or DNA extracted from either sample type. The immunoSEQ Assay, a bias-controlled multiplex PCR, was used to amplify TCRbeta CDR3 regions from genomic DNA. In the original analysis: The number of nucleated cells in each sample was estimated from the amplification of reference gene primers within the assay. To quantify the absolute abundance of each unique TCRbeta CDR3 rearrangement, sequence reads were collapsed and filtered. For each sample, productive Simpson clonality was calculated as the square root of Simpson's diversity index over productive rearrangements. As stored in TCRdb, this immuneACCESS dataset retains in-frame rearrangements with V and J assigned. A fraction of the clones does not appear; measured against another copy, unresolved V genes explain less than half of the discrepancy, and the remainder lacks a known reason. That table supplies the V and J calls and clone size; D and trimming were determined from the DNA. The sample data list fewer than 95,000 clones, and about 88% of these were observed just once. About 8.1% of the sample lies in the top ten.

Recombination connected TRBV9 to TRBJ2-3, and TRBD2 aligns with 8 junction nucleotides. Sequences were obtained from peripheral blood. The TCR sequence derives from a man between 45 and 60 years old with acute or convalescent COVID-19. In nucleotide form, the sequence is TGTGCCCGCAGCGCCGGGGGGGGGCCCCCAGATACGCAGTATTTT. This codes for CARSAGGGPPDTQYF.